The 11 T cell receptor beta chains listed next were all sequenced from one sample in a study of shared clonotypes between healthy human individuals. Terminally differentiated effector memory CD45RA+ cells were excluded by CCR7 positive selection of CD45RO-negative cells. Repertoires were generated with immunoSEQ multiplex PCR, while TCRdb's copy carries only in-frame clones and drops some. The table has some 2,000,000 clones, roughly 94% seen once; the top ten hold 1% to 1.3%. Sample: naive CD8+ T cells sorted from blood. Receptors were obtained from a man younger than 35 in good health.

CDR3: CSGIRGGEQYF. The CDR3 DNA reads TGCAGCGGCATCAGGGGAGGGGAGCAGTACTTC. This chain joins TRBV29-1 and TRBJ2-7; a possible D gene is TRBD2 (7 bases). The ends were cut back, 7 bases at V and 7 bases at J, with 14 bases in the middle. The germline V gene encodes CDR1 SQVTM and CDR2 ANQGSEA. The CDR3 consists of 11 residues.

This clone was counted a single time. This chain links TRBV7-9 with TRBJ2-1, with D unresolved. Germline V gene lookup returns CDR1 SEHNR and CDR2 FQNEAQ (reference sequence). The CDR3 runs to 11 residues. Deletions cut 6 bases from V and 9 bases from J, with 9 bases between. CDR3 DNA sequence: TGTGCCAGCAGTCCTATCATTGAGCAGTTCTTC. Encoded protein: CASSPIIEQFF.

The chain links TRBV11-2 to TRBJ2-7, with 11 bases lining up with TRBD2. V lost 4 bases, J lost 0 bases, and 5 bases stayed unmatched. This CDR3 spans 16 amino acids. Germline-derived CDR1 and CDR2 are SGHAT and FQNNGV. In DNA form, the CDR3 reads TGTGCCAGCAGCTGGGAAGGACTAGCGGGCTCCTACGAGCAGTACTTC. It yields the protein CASSWEGLAGSYEQYF.

The chain has TRBV19 and TRBJ2-3; 10 positions agree with TRBD2. The CDR3 consists of 17 residues. CDR1 LNHDA and CDR2 SQIVND come from the germline V gene (reference sequence). V was clipped by 9 bases and J by 4 bases; unmatched bases: 16. CDR3 coding DNA: TGTGCCAGAGTATCCAGGGCTAGCGGGAGTAGGGCAGATACGCAGTATTTT. Residues: CARVSRASGSRADTQYF.

In its sample, this clone was seen once. The chain is built from TRBV13 and TRBJ2-7; 7 positions agree with TRBD1. Germline V gene data show CDR1 as PRHDT and CDR2 as FYEKMQ (reference sequence). This CDR3 is built from 11 residues. V was clipped by 6 bases and J by 5 bases; unmatched bases: 1. The DNA of the CDR3 is TGTGCCAGCAGTGGACAGGACGAGCAGTACTTC. Translated: CASSGQDEQYF.

This clone has just one count. The CDR3 is CASSSTGDNQPQHF. The CDR3 nucleotides read TGTGCCAGCAGTTCTACAGGGGACAATCAGCCCCAGCATTTT. The J gene is TRBJ1-5, the V gene TRBV27; the match to TRBD1 covers 7 bases. The CDR3 loop spans 14 amino acids. Germline assignment: CDR1 MNHEY and CDR2 SMNVEV (reference sequence). Losses at the gene ends were 4 bases for V and 3 bases for J; bases not matched to a gene: 3.

This clone has just one count. This rearrangement joins TRBV2 to TRBJ2-2; D may be TRBD1 (7 bases). Germline values: CDR1 SNHLY, CDR2 FYNNEI. With 6 bases removed from V and 0 bases from J, the gap between germline ends came to 11 bases. The CDR3 extends over 15 amino acids. In DNA, the CDR3 is TGTGCCAGCAGCGCGGGACAGACGAACACCGGGGAGCTGTTTTTT. Encoded protein: CASSAGQTNTGELFF.

V is TRBV6-6 and J is TRBJ2-5; TRBD1 agrees at 9 bases. The CDR3 covers 13 residues. Germline V gene data show CDR1 as MNHNY and CDR2 as SVGAGI (reference sequence). V gave up 6 bases and J gave up 3 bases; unmatched junction bases: 2. Here the CDR3 DNA reads TGTGCCAGCAGGGGACAGGGTGAAGAGACCCAGTACTTC. It encodes CASRGQGEETQYF.

The chain joins TRBV5-1 to TRBJ1-1; D is perhaps TRBD1 (5 bases). V lost 2 bases, J lost 2 bases, and 13 bases lay in between. Germline CDR1 is SGHRS and CDR2 is YFSETQ. The CDR3 loop spans 15 amino acids. The CDR3 DNA follows: TGCGCCAGCAGCTTCTATAGCCAGGGTAACACTGAAGCTTTCTTT. It encodes CASSFYSQGNTEAFF.

This chain links TRBV4-1 with TRBJ1-6, with no clear D. Germline CDR1 MGHRA, CDR2 YSYEKL. V lost 0 bases and J 10 bases, leaving 13 bases between the germline ends. This CDR3 region has 15 residues. In DNA form, the CDR3 reads TGCGCCAGCAGCCAAGATAGTACTGTCACATCACCCCTCCACTTT. As protein: CASSQDSTVTSPLHF.

The J gene is TRBJ2-3, the V gene TRBV27; TRBD1 aligns across 8 bases. The CDR3 spans 13 residues. The ends lost 5 bases at V and 6 bases at J; junction bases unmatched: 4. CDR1 is MNHEY, CDR2 SMNVEV, per germline (reference sequence). CDR3 nucleotide sequence: TGTGCCAGCAGTGACAGGGGATTGGATACGCAGTATTTT. Amino acids: CASSDRGLDTQYF.